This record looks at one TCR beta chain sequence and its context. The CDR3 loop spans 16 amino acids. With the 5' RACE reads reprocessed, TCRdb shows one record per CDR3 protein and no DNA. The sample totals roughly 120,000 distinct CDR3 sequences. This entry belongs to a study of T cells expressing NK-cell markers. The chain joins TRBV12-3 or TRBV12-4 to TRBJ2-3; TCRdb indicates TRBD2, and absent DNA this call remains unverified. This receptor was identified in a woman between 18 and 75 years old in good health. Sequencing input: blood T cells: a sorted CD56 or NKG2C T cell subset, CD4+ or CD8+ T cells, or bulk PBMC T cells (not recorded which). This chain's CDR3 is CASSSSTSGVTDTQYF.